Below, 26 T cell receptor beta chains from the same sample are listed, as sequenced in a study of T cell changes during pregnancy in multiple sclerosis. Profiled with immunoSEQ multiplex PCR; TCRdb holds only in-frame clones, not every one. The table shows 80,000 or so clones, with 92% occurring only once. Source: peripheral blood, taken before pregnancy. The receptors come from a female donor with multiple sclerosis, enrolled in a pregnancy study.

The chain employs TRBV7-6 and TRBJ1-2, with 7 bases fitting TRBD1. The CDR3 extends over 11 amino acids. Trimming at V came to 4 bases and at J to 7 bases, leaving 0 bases not matched to a gene. Per the germline V gene, CDR1 is SGHVS and CDR2 is FNYEAQ. The CDR3: CASSYRGGYTF. The CDR3 DNA reads as TGTGCCAGCAGCTACAGGGGTGGCTACACCTTC.

The J gene is TRBJ2-4, the V gene TRBV20-1, with 10 positions matching TRBD1. The CDR3 covers 11 residues. V lost 6 bases to trimming and J lost 13 bases; unmatched junction nucleotides: 6. Germline lookup yields CDR1 DFQATT and CDR2 SNEGSKA (reference sequence). CDR3 protein: CSASGQGTQYF. CDR3 nucleotides: TGCAGTGCCTCGGGACAGGGGACACAGTACTTC.

The gene calls are TRBV5-5 and TRBJ1-6, with D uncertain. This CDR3 has 14 residues. The germline gives CDR1 SGHKS, CDR2 YYEKEE (reference sequence). Deletions cut 6 bases from V and 1 base from J, with 8 bases between. CDR3 in amino acids: CASIGESYNSPLHF. The CDR3 DNA follows: TGTGCCAGCATTGGGGAGTCCTATAATTCACCCCTCCACTTT.

J is TRBJ2-1 and V is TRBV12-5, with a possible D match to TRBD1 (6 bases). This CDR3 region has 13 residues. Germline CDR1 reads LGHNT; CDR2 reads FRNRAP. Trimming took off 4 bases at V and 9 bases at J, with 13 bases between the two ends. The CDR3, as DNA: TGTGCTAGTGGTTCCACAGGGTATGGTGAGCAGTTCTTC. As protein: CASGSTGYGEQFF.

The V and J genes are TRBV5-4 and TRBJ2-3; weak D call: TRBD1 (5 bases). The CDR3 loop spans 14 amino acids. CDR1 SGHNT and CDR2 YYREEE come from the germline V gene (reference sequence). The V gene lost 0 bases and the J gene lost 5 bases, with 10 bases spanning the gap. CDR3 bases: TGTGCCAGCAGCTTGGCAGCTCAGGGAGATACGCAGTATTTT. As protein: CASSLAAQGDTQYF. The complete variable domain, with remaining parts taken from reference TRBV5-4 and TRBJ2-3, reads ETGVTQSPTHLIKTRGQQVTLRCSSQSGHNTVSWYQQALGQGPQFIFQYYREEENGRGNFPPRFSGLQFPNYSSELNVNALELDDSALYLCASSLAAQGDTQYFGPGTRLTVL.

The rearrangement uses TRBV19 and TRBJ2-2; 8 bases match TRBD1. This CDR3 spans 16 amino acids. Germline values: CDR1 LNHDA, CDR2 SQIVND (reference sequence). The J segment lost 4 bases and the V segment lost 2 bases, leaving 6 bases of the junction unmatched. CDR3 sequence reads: CASSITTGGLTGELFF. For the CDR3, the DNA is TGTGCCAGTAGTATAACAACAGGGGGTCTCACCGGGGAGCTGTTTTTT.

The V and J genes are TRBV30 and TRBJ2-3; a weak D match, TRBD2 (7 bases). Germline loops: CDR1 GTSNPN, CDR2 SVGIG (reference sequence). CDR3 length: 15 amino acids. With 2 bases removed from V and 2 bases from J, the gap between germline ends came to 14 bases. The CDR3 region is CAWSIMAGATDTQYF. The CDR3 DNA follows: TGTGCCTGGAGTATAATGGCGGGGGCCACAGATACGCAGTATTTT.

The rearrangement links TRBV7-8 to TRBJ1-5; 7 bases match TRBD1. Trimming removed 2 bases from V and 4 bases from J; junction bases left unmatched: 5. This CDR3 region has 15 residues. The germline V gene has CDR1 SGHVS and CDR2 FQNEAQ. CDR3 protein: CASSLQGGRNQPQHF. As DNA, the CDR3 is TGTGCCAGCAGCTTACAAGGGGGCCGAAATCAGCCCCAGCATTTT.

The V gene is TRBV10-2, the J gene TRBJ1-6; TRBD1 agrees at 7 bases. The germline V gene has CDR1 WSHSY and CDR2 SAAADI. This CDR3 is 15 amino acids long. The V segment lost 5 bases and the J segment 7 bases; nucleotides outside the gene matches: 8. In DNA form, the CDR3 reads TGCGCCAGCAGTCCAGGGGACAGCCAAAATTCACCCCTCCACTTT. Amino acids: CASSPGDSQNSPLHF.

The chain uses TRBV19 and TRBJ1-5; D unresolved. From germline, CDR1 is LNHDA and CDR2 SQIVND (reference sequence). Trimming stripped 1 base from V and 3 bases from J, with 7 bases between. This CDR3 comprises 14 residues. The CDR3 coding sequence is TGTGCCAGTAGTATAGTCCGGGACAATCAGCCCCAGCATTTT. Encoded protein: CASSIVRDNQPQHF.

This clone was detected once. V usage is TRBV5-1 and J usage is TRBJ2-3; 15 bases align to TRBD2. Trimming removed 2 bases from V and 5 bases from J; junction bases left unmatched: 6. The CDR3 has 17 residues. Per germline, CDR1 SGHRS and CDR2 YFSETQ. The CDR3 coding sequence is TGCGCCAGCAGCTTAGGAGGGACTAGCGGGGGGTTAGATACGCAGTATTTT. Amino acids: CASSLGGTSGGLDTQYF. Full variable domain (outside the CDR3, taken from reference TRBV5-1 and TRBJ2-3): KAGVTQTPRYLIKTRGQQVTLSCSPISGHRSVSWYQQTPGQGLQFLFEYFSETQRNKGNFPGRFSGRQFSNSRSEMNVSTLELGDSALYLCASSLGGTSGGLDTQYFGPGTRLTVL.

The rearrangement joins TRBV27 to TRBJ1-1; D is uncertain. V was pared by 2 bases and J by 1 base, with 8 bases between. Germline V gene data show CDR1 as MNHEY and CDR2 as SMNVEV (reference sequence). The CDR3 spans 14 residues. CDR3 amino acids: CASSLRQANTEAFF. Written as DNA, the CDR3 is TGTGCCAGCAGTTTAAGGCAGGCGAACACTGAAGCTTTCTTT.

The chain recombines TRBV5-6 with TRBJ2-1, with D unresolved. Trimming stripped 5 bases from V and 10 bases from J, with 16 bases between. This CDR3 is 13 amino acids long. CDR1 and CDR2 (germline): SGHDT, YYEEEE. CDR3 DNA sequence: TGTGCCAGCAGAATAGCCCCGACGGCCGAGCAGTTCTTC. Translating it yields CASRIAPTAEQFF.

The chain carries TRBV29-1 and TRBJ2-7; a weak D match, TRBD1 (5 bases). With 1 base removed from V and 2 bases from J, the gap between germline ends came to 15 bases. The CDR3 sequence is 15 residues long. Germline V gives CDR1 SQVTM, CDR2 ANQGSEA. In nucleotides, the CDR3 is TGCAGCGTTGAAGGAAAAACAGGTACAACCTACGAGCAGTACTTC. Translation: CSVEGKTGTTYEQYF.

The J gene is TRBJ1-2, the V gene TRBV5-4; D may be TRBD1 (6 bases). V was clipped by 1 base and J by 1 base, with 8 bases between them. CDR1 and CDR2 (germline): SGHNT, YYREEE (reference sequence). This CDR3 is 14 amino acids long. The CDR3 sequence is CASSLTRGNYGYTF. CDR3 bases: TGTGCCAGCAGCTTGACCAGGGGTAACTATGGCTACACCTTC.

V usage is TRBV7-2 and J usage is TRBJ1-3; no clear D. The CDR3 consists of 17 residues. With 5 bases removed from V and 7 bases from J, the gap between germline ends came to 24 bases. Per germline, CDR1 SGHTA and CDR2 FQGNSA. CDR3 DNA sequence: TGTGCCAGCAGCCGTACTATTCCCGGGTTAAAATCGAACACCATATATTTT. Its translation: CASSRTIPGLKSNTIYF. The full variable domain, completed using reference TRBV7-2 and TRBJ1-3, is GAGVSQSPSNKVTEKGKDVELRCDPISGHTALYWYRQSLGQGLEFLIYFQGNSAPDKSGLPSDRFSAERTGGSVSTLTIQRTQQEDSAVYLCASSRTIPGLKSNTIYFGEGSWLTVV.

V usage is TRBV5-4 and J usage is TRBJ1-1; D gene uncertain. The CDR3 loop spans 18 amino acids. The V end lost 0 bases, the J end lost 0 bases, and 18 bases lay between the germline ends. CDR1 and CDR2 (germline): SGHNT, YYREEE (reference sequence). This chain's CDR3 is CASSLGGPSPVMNTEAFF. As DNA, the CDR3 is TGTGCCAGCAGCTTGGGCGGGCCCAGCCCTGTCATGAACACTGAAGCTTTCTTT.

The chain uses TRBV20-1 and TRBJ1-1; D remains unclear. Germline values: CDR1 DFQATT, CDR2 SNEGSKA (reference sequence). The CDR3 has 10 residues. Trimming took 4 bases from V and 6 from J, leaving 6 bases between them. In nucleotides, the CDR3 is TGCAGTGCTAACCGGGCTGAAGCTTTCTTT. It translates to CSANRAEAFF.

The V and J genes are TRBV15 and TRBJ1-5; 7 bases map to TRBD1. Germline CDR1 reads LNHNV; CDR2 reads YYDKDF (reference sequence). The ends lost 5 bases at V and 4 bases at J; junction bases unmatched: 5. The length of the CDR3 is 14 residues. CDR3 sequence reads: CATSPTGWNQPQHF. The CDR3 bases are TGTGCCACCAGCCCGACAGGGTGGAATCAGCCCCAGCATTTT.

This chain connects TRBV27 to TRBJ1-2; TRBD1 is a possible D gene (5 bases). The CDR3 is 13 amino acids. Per the germline V gene, CDR1 is MNHEY and CDR2 is SMNVEV (reference sequence). V lost 5 bases and J 2 bases, leaving 9 bases between the germline ends. The CDR3 here is CASSLRVNYGYTF. The CDR3 DNA reads TGTGCCAGCAGTCTCAGGGTAAACTATGGCTACACCTTC.

The J gene is TRBJ1-4, the V gene TRBV4-2; 8 bases align to TRBD1. Germline values: CDR1 LGHNA, CDR2 YNFKEQ. Trimming at V came to 4 bases and at J to 0 bases, leaving 7 bases not matched to a gene. There are 17 residues in the CDR3. CDR3 residues: CASSPGQEFATNEKLFF. CDR3 in DNA: TGTGCCAGCAGCCCGGGACAGGAGTTTGCAACTAATGAAAAACTGTTTTTT.

Only one count was recorded for this clone. The genes are TRBV7-9 and TRBJ2-5; TRBD2 is a possible D gene (5 bases). This CDR3 contains 15 residues. Trimming shortened V by 0 bases and J by 1 base, and 9 bases separated the two germline ends. Germline V gene lookup returns CDR1 SEHNR and CDR2 FQNEAQ (reference sequence). CDR3 sequence (DNA): TGTGCCAGCAGCTTAGCGGAGGTAGCCCAAGAGACCCAGTACTTC. Its protein product is CASSLAEVAQETQYF.

This chain uses TRBV7-9 with TRBJ1-1; D might be TRBD1 (5 bases). The CDR3 is made up of 15 amino acids. Trimming removed 3 bases at V and 1 base at J, with 12 bases between. From germline, CDR1 is SEHNR and CDR2 FQNEAQ (reference sequence). The CDR3 loop is CASSFWLQGNTEAFF. DNA for the CDR3: TGTGCCAGCAGCTTTTGGCTTCAGGGGAACACTGAAGCTTTCTTT.

This clone was seen only a few times. In nucleotides, the CDR3 is TGTGCCAGTAGTATGAGTCTACAGCCCCAGCATTTT. Translation: CASSMSLQPQHF. The chain is built from TRBV19 and TRBJ1-5; no definite D call. Germline loops: CDR1 LNHDA, CDR2 SQIVND (reference sequence). CDR3 length equals 12 residues. V was trimmed by 3 bases and J by 7 bases, leaving 7 bases between them.

The chain is built from TRBV7-8 and TRBJ1-3; a possible D gene is TRBD1 (5 bases). The CDR3 runs to 15 residues. Trimming cost V 3 bases and J 8 bases, with 17 bases left between them. CDR1 and CDR2 from the germline V gene are SGHVS and FQNEAQ. The CDR3 reads CASSLETASWDTIYF. The CDR3 coding sequence is TGTGCCAGCAGCTTGGAGACAGCCTCCTGGGACACCATATATTTT.

J is TRBJ2-2 and V is TRBV6-1; D gene ambiguous. V was pared by 4 bases and J by 1 base, with 10 bases between. The CDR3 spans 15 residues. Per the germline V gene, CDR1 is MNHNS and CDR2 is SASEGT. The CDR3 region has the DNA TGTGCCAGCAGTGCTTTTTCAGTGAACACCGGGGAGCTGTTTTTT. Protein product: CASSAFSVNTGELFF.